This T cell receptor beta chain was recovered during a study of early T cells in non-severe SARS-CoV-2 infection. Individual cDNA molecules carried attached unique molecular identifiers. MiXCR, applied by TCRdb to the 5' RACE reads, yields one record per CDR3 protein. Of fewer than 60,000 distinct CDR3 sequences detected, approximately 8.5% appear once; the ten largest clones hold 14% to 15%. This CDR3 region has 15 residues. The germline V gene has CDR1 MDHEN and CDR2 SYDVKM. The V gene end was trimmed by 9 bases and the J gene end by 7 bases; junction bases not matched to a gene: 14. V is TRBV28 and J is TRBJ1-2; 10 positions match TRBD1. The sample taken for sequencing was whole blood. This TCR was sampled from an adult who was a healthcare worker with PCR-confirmed SARS-CoV-2 infection or an uninfected control (not recorded which). The CDR3 region is CASSSGTGVLGGYTF. In DNA form, the CDR3 reads TGTGCCAGTTCCTCCGGGACAGGGGTTTTGGGTGGCTACACCTTC.